The text below deals with one TCR beta chain. In this sample, this clonotype turned up a few times. What antigen it recognizes has not been identified. No much larger clone exists at a distance of one base, and base qualities are not known. The record originates from a study of T-cell reconstitution after alpha-beta-depleted transplantation in children (dated by TCRdb to 2015 to 2016). About the investigation overall: The study quantitatively tracked T-cell immune reconstitution after TCRalphabeta/CD19-depleted allogeneic hematopoietic cell transplantation in children using TCR repertoire profiling.

The library was built by means of PCR. The reads were generated on an Illumina HiSeq 2500. Molecular barcoding was employed in the preparation of TCR libraries, with unique molecular identifiers being used to normalize TCRbeta repertoire quantification. In TCRdb, the public reads were trimmed at Q25 with fastp and aligned with MiXCR, with productive beta chains retained. A single entry per CDR3 protein holds the most common genes and DNA from its merged rows. For this sample there are about 540,000 distinct CDR3 sequences; about 18% appear just once. More than 2.5% of the sample comes from the top ten. V is trimmed back by 4 bases and J by 7 bases, and the junction contains 7 bases that no gene match accounts for. From cysteine to phenylalanine, the CDR3 is 15 amino acids long. The only DNA kept is the CDR3, 45 bases in frame from the first base. CDR1 ENHRY and CDR2 SYGVKD are derived from the germline V gene.

The specimen was PBMCs from the stem cell graft donor, collected from the stem cell graft. This clonotype was obtained from a human donor who donated a stem cell graft to a child with acute lymphoblastic leukemia. The chain links TRBV10-3 with TRBJ2-3, and 11 junction bases match TRBD1. In nucleotides, the sequence is TGTGCCATCAGTGGTATTGGACAGGGGGCTAATACGCAGTATTTT. Its translation is CAISGIGQGANTQYF.